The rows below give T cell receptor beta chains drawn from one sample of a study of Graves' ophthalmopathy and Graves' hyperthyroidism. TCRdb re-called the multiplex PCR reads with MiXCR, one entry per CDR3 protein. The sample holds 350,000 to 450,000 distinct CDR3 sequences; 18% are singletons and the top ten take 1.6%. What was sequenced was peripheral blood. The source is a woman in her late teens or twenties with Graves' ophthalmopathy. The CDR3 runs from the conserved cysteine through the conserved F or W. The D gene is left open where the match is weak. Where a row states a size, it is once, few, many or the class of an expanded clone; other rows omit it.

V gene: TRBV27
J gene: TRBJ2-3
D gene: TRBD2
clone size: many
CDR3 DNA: TGTGCCAGCAGTTTACATCGCGGGAGTGTCGCAGATACGCAGTATTTT
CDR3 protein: CASSLHRGSVADTQYF

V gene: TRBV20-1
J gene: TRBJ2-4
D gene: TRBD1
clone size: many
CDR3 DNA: TGCAGTGCTAGACCGGGACAGGGGACCCTACGGGCCAAAAACATTCAGTACTTC
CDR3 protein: CSARPGQGTLRAKNIQYF

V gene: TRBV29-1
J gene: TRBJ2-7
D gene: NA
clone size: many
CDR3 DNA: TGCAGCGTTGAAGACAGCTACGAGCAGTACTTC
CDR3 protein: CSVEDSYEQYF

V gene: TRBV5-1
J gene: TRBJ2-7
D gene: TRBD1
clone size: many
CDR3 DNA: TGCGCCAGCAGCTTCGGGACAGGGGCCTCCTACGAGCAGTACTTC
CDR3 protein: CASSFGTGASYEQYF

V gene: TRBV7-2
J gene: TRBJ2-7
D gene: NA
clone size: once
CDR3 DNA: TGTGCCAGCAGCTCTCCGGGACTGGTTTCCTACGAGCAGTACTTC
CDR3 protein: CASSSPGLVSYEQYF

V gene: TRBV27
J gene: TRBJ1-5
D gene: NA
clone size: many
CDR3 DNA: TGTGCCAGTGGTAGCCCGAATCAGCCCCAGCATTTT
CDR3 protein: CASGSPNQPQHF

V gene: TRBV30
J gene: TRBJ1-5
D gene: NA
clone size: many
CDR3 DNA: TGTGCCTGGGGACCGCCGGGTGGGAAGAATCAGCCCCAGCATTTT
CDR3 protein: CAWGPPGGKNQPQHF

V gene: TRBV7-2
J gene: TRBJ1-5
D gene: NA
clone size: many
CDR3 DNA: TGTGCCAGCAGCTTAGGCGGGGGCGATCAGCCCCAGCATTTT
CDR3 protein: CASSLGGGDQPQHF

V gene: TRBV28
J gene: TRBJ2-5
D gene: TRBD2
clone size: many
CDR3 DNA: TGTGCCAGCAGCCCCGGGGCAGGGAGGGACGAGACCCAGTACTTC
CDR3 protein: CASSPGAGRDETQYF

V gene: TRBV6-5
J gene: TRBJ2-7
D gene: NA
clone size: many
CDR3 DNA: TGTGCCAGCAGTTACTCTCGGGTGGGATCCTACGAGCAGTACTTC
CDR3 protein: CASSYSRVGSYEQYF

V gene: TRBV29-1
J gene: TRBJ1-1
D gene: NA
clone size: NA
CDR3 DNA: TGCAGCGTTGAAGAGAGGGCGAACACTGAAGCTTTCTTT
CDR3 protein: CSVEERANTEAFF

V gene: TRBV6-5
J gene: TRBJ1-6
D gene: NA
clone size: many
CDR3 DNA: TGTGCCAGCGCCAGGGGCATCCTGGGGGTAAATTCACCCCTCCACTTT
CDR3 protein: CASARGILGVNSPLHF

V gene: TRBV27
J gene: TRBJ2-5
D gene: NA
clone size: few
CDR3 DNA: TGTGCCAGCAGTTCTAGCCCGCACACTTCAGAGACCCAGTACTTC
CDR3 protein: CASSSSPHTSETQYF

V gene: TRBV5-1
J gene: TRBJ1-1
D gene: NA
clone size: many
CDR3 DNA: TGCGCCAGCAGCCGACAGGAGCGGAACACTGAAGCTTTCTTT
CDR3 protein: CASSRQERNTEAFF

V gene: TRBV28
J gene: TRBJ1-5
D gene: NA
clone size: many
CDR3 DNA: TGTGCCAGCAGTGGGAAAGGGATTTATAGCAATCAGCCCCAGCATTTT
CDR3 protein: CASSGKGIYSNQPQHF

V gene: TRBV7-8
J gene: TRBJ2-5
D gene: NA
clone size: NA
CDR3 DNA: TGTGCCAGCAGCTTAGTCGGGCGGGGAACACCCGGCCTGAAGGAAACCCAGTACTTC
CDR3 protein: CASSLVGRGTPGLKETQYF

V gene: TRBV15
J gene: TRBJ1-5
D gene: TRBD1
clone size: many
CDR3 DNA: TGTGCCACCAGCCAGGGACAGGGCTATCAGCCCCAGCATTTT
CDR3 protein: CATSQGQGYQPQHF

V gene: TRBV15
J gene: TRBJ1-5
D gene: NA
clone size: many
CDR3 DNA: TGTGCCACCGGACCGGACAGCCCTTCGGGCAATCAGCCCCAGCATTTT
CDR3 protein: CATGPDSPSGNQPQHF

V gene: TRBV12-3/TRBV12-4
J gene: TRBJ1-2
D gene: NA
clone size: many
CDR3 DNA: TGTGCCAGCAGTCCATTCCCCTTAACAGGGACTTATGGCTACACCTTC
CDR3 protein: CASSPFPLTGTYGYTF

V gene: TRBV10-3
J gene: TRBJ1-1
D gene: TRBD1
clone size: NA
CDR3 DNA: TGTGCCATCAGCCGGACAGGCCGCATGAACACTGAAGCTTTCTTT
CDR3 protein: CAISRTGRMNTEAFF

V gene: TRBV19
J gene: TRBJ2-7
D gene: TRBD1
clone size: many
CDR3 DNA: TGTGCCAGTAGCCGGGACAGTGCCTACGAGCAGTACTTC
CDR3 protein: CASSRDSAYEQYF

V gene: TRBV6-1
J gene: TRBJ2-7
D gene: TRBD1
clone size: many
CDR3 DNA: TGTGCCAGCAGCCGCGGGACAGGCATATCCTACGAGCAGTACTTC
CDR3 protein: CASSRGTGISYEQYF

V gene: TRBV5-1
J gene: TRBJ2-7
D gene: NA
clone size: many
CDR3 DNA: TGCGCCAGCAGCGCGGGGGCAACCTACGAGCAGTACTTC
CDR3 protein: CASSAGATYEQYF

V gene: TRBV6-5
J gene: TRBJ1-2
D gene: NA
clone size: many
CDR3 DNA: TGTGCCAGCACCACAGGACAGCTTTATCGCTACACCTTC
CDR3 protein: CASTTGQLYRYTF

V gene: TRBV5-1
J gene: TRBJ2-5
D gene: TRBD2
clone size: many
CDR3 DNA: TGCGCCAGCACGGGACTAGCGGGAGGAAAGACCCAGTACTTC
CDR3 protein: CASTGLAGGKTQYF

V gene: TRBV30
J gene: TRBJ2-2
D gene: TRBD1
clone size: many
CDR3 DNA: TGTGCCTGGAGACAGGGGGTTGCGAACACCGGGGAGCTGTTTTTT
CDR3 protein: CAWRQGVANTGELFF

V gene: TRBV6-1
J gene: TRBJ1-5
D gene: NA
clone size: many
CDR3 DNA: TGTGCCAGCAGACCCAGCCGGGACACCCATCAGCCCCAGCATTTT
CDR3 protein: CASRPSRDTHQPQHF

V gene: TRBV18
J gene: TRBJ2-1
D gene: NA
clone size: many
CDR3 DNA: TGTGCCAGCTCACCGAATCGGCACAATGAGCAGTTCTTC
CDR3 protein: CASSPNRHNEQFF

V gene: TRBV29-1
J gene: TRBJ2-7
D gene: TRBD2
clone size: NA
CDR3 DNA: TGCAGCGGACTAGCGGCCCACTCGTCGAGCTCCTACGAGCAGTACTTC
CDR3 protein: CSGLAAHSSSSYEQYF

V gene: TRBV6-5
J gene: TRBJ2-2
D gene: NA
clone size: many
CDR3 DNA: TGTGCCAGCAGGTTAGACTTCGCCCCACCGACCGGGGAGCTGTTTTTT
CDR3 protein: CASRLDFAPPTGELFF

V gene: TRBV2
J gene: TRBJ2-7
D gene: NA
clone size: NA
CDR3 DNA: TGTGCCAGCAGTACTGGGGGTGAGCAGTACTTC
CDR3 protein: CASSTGGEQYF

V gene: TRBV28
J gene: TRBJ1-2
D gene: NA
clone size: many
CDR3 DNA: TGTGCCTCCACGAGGAGTTCTCCTGGGTATGGCTACACCTTC
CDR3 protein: CASTRSSPGYGYTF

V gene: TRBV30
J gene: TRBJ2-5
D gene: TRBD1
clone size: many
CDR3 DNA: TGTGCCTGGATGACAGGGCCGGCCGGGACCCAGTACTTC
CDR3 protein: CAWMTGPAGTQYF

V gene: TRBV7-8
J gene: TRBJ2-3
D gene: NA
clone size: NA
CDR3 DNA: TGTGCCAGCAGCCCAGATGGTCTGGCAGATACGCAGTATTTT
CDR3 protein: CASSPDGLADTQYF

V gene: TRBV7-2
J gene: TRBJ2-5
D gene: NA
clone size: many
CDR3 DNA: TGTGCCAGCACCTTCCGAGAGACCCAGTACTTC
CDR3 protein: CASTFRETQYF

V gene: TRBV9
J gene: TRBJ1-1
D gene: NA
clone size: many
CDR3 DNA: TGTGCCAGCAGCGTAGTCGGGAGCCCTGAAGCTTTCTTT
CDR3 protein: CASSVVGSPEAFF

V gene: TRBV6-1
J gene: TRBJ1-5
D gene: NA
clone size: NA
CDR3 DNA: TGTGCCAGCAGTAAAAGAGAGAGCAATCAGCCCCAGCATTTT
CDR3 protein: CASSKRESNQPQHF